This T cell receptor (beta chain) was observed in a study of CD8+ T cells in alopecia areata. It was cDNA, reverse transcribed from extracted RNA, that served as the sequencing template. This table comes from immunoSEQ multiplex PCR, and its TCRdb copy is limited to in-frame clones, with some not included. The data contain around 190,000 clones, 64% of them singletons. Treatment meaning: oral pan-JAK inhibitor, 5-10 mg twice daily. The researchers isolated CD4+ and CD8+ T cells from PBMCs by sorting. Between the trimmed V and J ends, which lost 4 bases and 5 bases, there was a span of 8 bases. This CDR3 contains 12 residues. Germline loops: CDR1 SQVTM, CDR2 ANQGSEA.

This specimen was CD4+ T cells sorted from blood, taken at week 4, from a patient treated with tofacitinib. The V and J genes are TRBV29-1 and TRBJ1-4, with a possible D match to TRBD1 (5 bases). The sequence was obtained from a human donor with alopecia areata. The CDR3: CSVARDNEKLFF. Here the CDR3 DNA reads TGCAGCGTTGCCAGGGACAATGAAAAACTGTTTTTT.